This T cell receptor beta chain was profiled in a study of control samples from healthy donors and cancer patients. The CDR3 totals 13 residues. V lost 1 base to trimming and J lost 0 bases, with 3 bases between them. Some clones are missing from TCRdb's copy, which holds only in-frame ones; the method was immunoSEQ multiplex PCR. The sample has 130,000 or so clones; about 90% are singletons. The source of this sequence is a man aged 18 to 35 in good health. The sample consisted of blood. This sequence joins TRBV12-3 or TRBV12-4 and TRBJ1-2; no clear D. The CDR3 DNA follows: TGTGCCAGCAGTTTAGAGGCTAACTATGGCTACACCTTC. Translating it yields CASSLEANYGYTF.